This is a list of T cell receptor beta chains from one sample in a study of PD-L1 blockade in urothelial cancer. Profiling relied on immunoSEQ multiplex PCR, and the TCRdb table lists in-frame clones only, not all of them. The profile covers some 120,000 clones, with around 84% appearing a single time and 2.5% to 4% taken by the ten largest. The material was PBMCs, obtained around atezolizumab (anti-PD-L1) treatment. The receptors shown here come from a middle-aged man with urothelial cancer. CDR3s include the opening cysteine and the closing phenylalanine or tryptophan. A D gene is named only where the DNA matches it firmly. Size tells how often a clone was seen (once, few, many) or the class of an expanded clone, and some rows leave it out.

>NA|NA|TRBJ1-1|TRBV5-1
TGCGCCAGCAGCCTGGGTTCCATGAACACTGAAGCTTTCTTT
CASSLGSMNTEAFF
>NA|NA|TRBJ1-4|TRBV11-2
TGTGCCAGCAGGTCCCAGGGACTTCGTGATGAAAAACTGTTTTTT
CASRSQGLRDEKLFF
>NA|once|TRBJ1-2|TRBV5-6
TGTGCCAGCAGCTTGCGCGGACTTGACGCCTACACCTTC
CASSLRGLDAYTF
>TRBD2|NA|TRBJ2-5|TRBV4-1
TGCGCCAGCAGCCACGGGACTAGGGGGGAGACCCAGTACTTC
CASSHGTRGETQYF
>NA|few|TRBJ1-5|TRBV6-1
TGTGCCAGCAGTGTTGCGGTGACTTATAGCAATCAGCCCCAGCATTTT
CASSVAVTYSNQPQHF
>TRBD2|NA|TRBJ2-1|TRBV27
TGTGCCAGCAGTCCCGGGGGGTCCTACAATGAGCAGTTCTTC
CASSPGGSYNEQFF
>NA|NA|TRBJ1-5|TRBV6-1
TGTGCCAGCAGTGAGGGGACAAGAAGCAATCAGCCCCAGCATTTT
CASSEGTRSNQPQHF
>TRBD1|NA|TRBJ1-3|TRBV6-5
TGTGCCAGCAGTAAGACAGGGGGCGGAAACACCATATATTTT
CASSKTGGGNTIYF
>TRBD1|NA|TRBJ1-2|TRBV9
TGTGCCAGCAGAGGGACAGGGGATGGCTACACCTTC
CASRGTGDGYTF
>TRBD1|NA|TRBJ1-2|TRBV5-8
TGTGCCAGCAGCTTACAGGGGGTGCTTGGCTACACCTTC
CASSLQGVLGYTF
>TRBD1|NA|TRBJ2-3|TRBV4-2
TGTGCCAGCAGCCGGCAGGGGGAAGCTCGGACAGATACGCAGTATTTT
CASSRQGEARTDTQYF
>TRBD2|NA|TRBJ2-2|TRBV6-1
TGTGCCAGCAGTGAAGCAACGGGATGGCGGGAGGGCCTCGGGGAGCTGTTTTTT
CASSEATGWREGLGELFF
>TRBD2|NA|TRBJ2-1|TRBV5-4
TGTGCCAGCAGCGCCGCGAACCTAGCGGACGATCCCTACAATGAGCAGTTCTTC
CASSAANLADDPYNEQFF